This is a list of T cell receptor beta chains from one sample in a study of OX40 agonist ivuxolimab in advanced cancers. Using immunoSEQ multiplex PCR, the repertoire was profiled, and TCRdb retains in-frame clones only, with some absent. The repertoire includes tens of thousands of clones, around 91% of them detected once, and roughly an eighth sits in the top ten. The sequencing used CD4+ or CD8+ T cells sorted from blood, collected in a trial of the OX40 agonist ivuxolimab. These receptors all stem from an adult with an advanced solid tumor such as melanoma, head and neck, liver or kidney cancer. Each CDR3 is given with its conserved first and last residue. A D gene is named only where the DNA matches it firmly. Rows may omit the clone size; those that give it use once, few, many or a size class.

v_call,d_call,j_call,clone_size,cdr3_nt,cdr3_aa
TRBV27,NA,TRBJ2-3,NA,TGTGCCAGCAGTTTAAGGCAGTCTAGCACAGATACGCAGTATTTT,CASSLRQSSTDTQYF
TRBV4-1,NA,TRBJ1-4,NA,TGCGCCAGCAGCCAGGGGGCGGATGAAAAACTGTTTTTT,CASSQGADEKLFF
TRBV29-1,TRBD1,TRBJ1-2,once,TGCAGCGTGCGGGACAGCTATGGCTACACCTTC,CSVRDSYGYTF
TRBV30,NA,TRBJ2-1,NA,TGTGCCTGGAGTGTTAATGAGCAGTTCTTC,CAWSVNEQFF
TRBV2,TRBD1,TRBJ2-3,NA,TGTGCCAGCAGTGGGGGGCAGGGGGCAAGGGATACGCAGTATTTT,CASSGGQGARDTQYF
TRBV4-1,NA,TRBJ2-3,NA,TGCGCCAGCAGCCAAGTTGTTGGAGATACGCAGTATTTT,CASSQVVGDTQYF
TRBV9,NA,TRBJ2-1,NA,TGTGCCAGCAGCGTAGAGTCAGCGTTTAACAATGAGCAGTTCTTC,CASSVESAFNNEQFF
TRBV5-6,TRBD2,TRBJ2-1,NA,TGTGCCAGCAGCTGGACCATTACTAGCGGGGGGACCCCGTACAATGAGCAGTTCTTC,CASSWTITSGGTPYNEQFF
TRBV5-4,NA,TRBJ2-5,NA,TGTGCCAGCAGATATGGATCTTTCCAGTACTTC,CASRYGSFQYF
TRBV11-3,TRBD2,TRBJ2-2,NA,TGTGCCAGCAGCCTTCGGACTAGCGGGAGGACCGGGGAGCTGTTTTTT,CASSLRTSGRTGELFF
TRBV7-9,TRBD1,TRBJ1-6,NA,TGTGCCAGCAGCTTAGGACAGGGGGTCTCCTATAATTCACCCCTCCACTTT,CASSLGQGVSYNSPLHF
TRBV27,TRBD2,TRBJ2-7,NA,TGTGCCAGCAGTAAACCGGGACTAGCGGGAGGGCCCTACGAGCAGTACTTC,CASSKPGLAGGPYEQYF
TRBV7-9,NA,TRBJ1-5,NA,TGTGCCAGCAGCTTAGAGGTGGGGGCGGGCAATCAGCCCCAGCATTTT,CASSLEVGAGNQPQHF
TRBV5-4,NA,TRBJ2-5,NA,TGTGCCAGCAGCTTGCCTAGCGAACAGAACCAGTACTTC,CASSLPSEQNQYF